This T cell receptor beta chain stems from a study of blood T cells in healthy people across ages (dated by TCRdb to 2014 to 2015). Study-wide context: Template switching captured roughly one uniquely barcoded TCR beta cDNA molecule per two T cells in model experiments. Using deep sequencing normalized with unique cDNA molecular identifiers, the study measured how TCR beta repertoire diversity changes with age. The donors were split into four age groups: young (average about 15 years), middle-aged (around 37), aged (more than 60) and long-lived (more than 80). To avoid experimental bias, donors of different ages were spread randomly across the sequencing lanes. The study analyzed two additional independent replicas of 1 million unique cDNA reads from the same blood draw for two donors, one aged 18 to 29 and one aged 80 or older.

There are a few counts of this clonotype. Which antigen it targets is not known. There are no base qualities to consult, and no much larger clone falls within one base. The donors were about 40 Caucasian individuals from Russia, aged roughly 6 to 90 years, who were systemically healthy. Approximately 9 milliliters of peripheral blood were collected from each donor into EDTA-treated Vacutainer tubes. Ficoll-Paque density-gradient centrifugation was used to isolate PBMCs, with at least 6 million obtained per sample. Trizol reagent was used to extract total RNA from the PBMCs, yielding at least 5 micrograms per sample. The percentages of naive CD45RAhigh/CD27high T cells were determined by flow cytometry on a PBMC aliquot from every donor. The library was generated by 5' RACE. The instrument was an Illumina HiSeq 2500. A second roughly 6 to 12 cycle PCR used a sample-barcoded 5' primer and a J-beta primer mix. Each TCR beta cDNA molecule received a unique molecular identifier from a template-switch 5' adaptor carrying 12 random nucleotides. Each sample yielded at least 2.5 million CDR3-containing paired-end reads. The Mint cDNA synthesis kit, primed by a TRBC-specific oligonucleotide, was used to synthesize first-strand cDNA from all RNA. After uracil-DNA glycosylase treatment, a first 18-cycle PCR used universal primers M1SS and BC2_uni_R on all cDNA. For the original study's pipeline: Each sample was normalized by randomly selecting 1 million high-quality reads, each carrying a distinct molecular identifier. Reads with shared molecular identifiers were discarded instead of being binned into consensus sequences. MiTCR, with a Q25 quality threshold and the strictest error-elimination algorithm, was used for CDR3 identification, clonotype clustering and error correction. A nonparametric unseen species model with Euler transformation was used to estimate a lower bound on total TCR beta diversity. The public sequencing data were trimmed at Q25 with fastp and processed into clonotypes with MiXCR by TCRdb, which kept only in-frame beta chains. Rows matching on CDR3 protein sequence are summarized as one entry with the most common DNA and genes. It is TCRdb's table, rather than the study itself, that gives the V and J calls and clone size. Within this sample are about 720,000 distinct CDR3 sequences, with about 20% of them counted one time only. About 20% of the sample is held by the ten biggest clonotypes.

Results and caveats for the whole study, not just this receptor: Because donor CMV infection status was unknown, age-related changes in expanded clonotypes were potentially confounded. Conclusive comparison of naive and antigen-experienced compartments was prevented by the profiling of bulk unsorted PBMCs. Observed TCR beta diversity per million T cells fell roughly linearly with age, and a significant reduction was already apparent by age roughly 40. Compared with the aged group, more naive CD4+ T cells, fewer expanded clones and increased TCR diversity were shown by the long-lived group, suggesting age selection. There was a strong correlation between observed TCR beta diversity and the percentage of naive T cells measured by flow cytometry. Total diversity estimates from one million sequenced T cells were considered lower bounds and underestimates.

Counted from cysteine to phenylalanine, this CDR3 has 16 amino acids. Only the CDR3 part of the read is kept: 48 bases, read in frame from the first base. For CDR1 and CDR2, the germline V gene (reference sequence) lists SEHNR and FQNEAQ. V lost 1 base and J lost 0 bases; the stretch between them is 10 bases long. Source material: blood. The source of this sequence is a man between 65 and 79 years old in good health. The V and J segments used are TRBV7-9 and TRBJ1-3; the D gene cannot be resolved reliably. The nucleotides read TGTGCCAGCAGCTTAGACGGATCCAGCTCTGGAAACACCATATATTTT. Its protein reads: CASSLDGSSSGNTIYF.